The entry below gives a single T cell receptor (beta chain) sequence along with its context. This record belongs to a study of blood T cell repertoires in COVID-19. Study details: The analysed material was cDNA or gDNA that came from T cells, B-cell-depleted T cells, or PBMCs.

The germline V gene has CDR1 KGHSH and CDR2 LQKENI. With 3 bases removed from V and 0 bases from J, the gap between germline ends came to 12 bases. The CDR3 covers 16 residues. As handled by the study authors: Amplifying reference gene primers gave estimates of nucleated cell counts. Generated by immunoSEQ multiplex PCR, the TCRdb table keeps only in-frame clones and is missing some. D and trimming come from the DNA, and the V and J calls and clone size come from that table. The data show fewer than 80,000 clones, approximately 86% seen once. Sequences were obtained from peripheral blood. The origin of this receptor is a man in his 70s with acute or convalescent COVID-19. The chain has TRBV18 and TRBJ1-3; unclear D gene. This chain's CDR3 is CASSPGGGSSGNTIYF. The CDR3 bases are TGTGCCAGCTCACCCGGAGGCGGTAGCTCTGGAAACACCATATATTTT.